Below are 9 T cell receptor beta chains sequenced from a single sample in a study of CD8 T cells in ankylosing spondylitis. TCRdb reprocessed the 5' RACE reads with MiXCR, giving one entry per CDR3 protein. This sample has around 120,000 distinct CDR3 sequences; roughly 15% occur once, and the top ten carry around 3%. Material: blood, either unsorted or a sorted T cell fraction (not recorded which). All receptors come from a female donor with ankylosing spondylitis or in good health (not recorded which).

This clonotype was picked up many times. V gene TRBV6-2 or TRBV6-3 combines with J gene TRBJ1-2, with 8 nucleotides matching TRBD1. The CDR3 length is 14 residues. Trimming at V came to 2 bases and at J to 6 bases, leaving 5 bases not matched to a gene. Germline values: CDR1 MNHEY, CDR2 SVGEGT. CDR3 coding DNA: TGTGCCAGCAGTTACGGGCAGGGGGCGAATGGCTACACCTTC. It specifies CASSYGQGANGYTF.

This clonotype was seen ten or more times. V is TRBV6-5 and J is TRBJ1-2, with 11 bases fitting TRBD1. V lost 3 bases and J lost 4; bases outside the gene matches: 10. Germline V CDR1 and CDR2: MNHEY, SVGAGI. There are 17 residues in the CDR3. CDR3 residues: CASSYRGTGGQGYGYTF. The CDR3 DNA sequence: TGTGCCAGCAGTTATAGGGGGACAGGGGGGCAAGGCTATGGCTACACCTTC.

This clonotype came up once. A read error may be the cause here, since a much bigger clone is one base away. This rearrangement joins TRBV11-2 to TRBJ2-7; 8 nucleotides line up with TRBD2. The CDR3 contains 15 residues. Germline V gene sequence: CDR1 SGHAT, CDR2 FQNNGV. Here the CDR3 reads CASSPVAGISYEQCF. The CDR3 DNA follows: TGTGCCAGCAGCCCAGTAGCGGGGATCTCCTACGAGCAGTGCTTC.

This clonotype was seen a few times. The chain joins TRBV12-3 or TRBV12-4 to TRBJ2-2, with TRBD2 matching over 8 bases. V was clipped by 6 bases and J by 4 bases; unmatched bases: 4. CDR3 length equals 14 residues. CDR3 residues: CASRRSGVTGELFF. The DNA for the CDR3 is TGTGCCAGCAGGCGTAGCGGGGTCACCGGGGAGCTGTTTTTT.

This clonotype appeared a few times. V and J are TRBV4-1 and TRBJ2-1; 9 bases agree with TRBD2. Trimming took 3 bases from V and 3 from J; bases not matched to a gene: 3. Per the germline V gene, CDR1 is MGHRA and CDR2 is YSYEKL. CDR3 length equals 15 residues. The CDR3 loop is CASSQPTSGYNEQFF. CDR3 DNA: TGCGCCAGCAGCCAGCCGACTAGCGGCTACAATGAGCAGTTCTTC.

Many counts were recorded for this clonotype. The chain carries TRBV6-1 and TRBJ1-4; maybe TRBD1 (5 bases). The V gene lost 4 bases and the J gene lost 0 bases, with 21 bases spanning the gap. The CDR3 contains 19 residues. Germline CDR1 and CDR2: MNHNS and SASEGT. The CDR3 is CASSARDGMFQSTNEKLFF. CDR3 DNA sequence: TGTGCCAGCAGTGCGCGGGACGGAATGTTTCAATCAACTAATGAAAAACTGTTTTTT.

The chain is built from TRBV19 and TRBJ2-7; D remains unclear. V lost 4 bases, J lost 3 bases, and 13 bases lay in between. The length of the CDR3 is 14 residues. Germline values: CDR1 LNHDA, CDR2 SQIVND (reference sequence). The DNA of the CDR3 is TGTGCCAGTAGTACCAAAACCGCCAGCTACGAGCAGTACTTC. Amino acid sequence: CASSTKTASYEQYF.

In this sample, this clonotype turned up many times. CDR3 in amino acids: CSAPTTSSGGELFF. The CDR3 DNA is TGCAGTGCCCCCACGACTAGTTCCGGCGGGGAGCTGTTTTTT. V gene TRBV20-1 combines with J gene TRBJ2-2, with D tentatively TRBD2 (6 bases). Germline-derived CDR1 and CDR2 are DFQATT and SNEGSKA (reference sequence). V was cut by 6 bases and J by 7 bases, with 18 bases left in between. The CDR3 totals 14 residues.

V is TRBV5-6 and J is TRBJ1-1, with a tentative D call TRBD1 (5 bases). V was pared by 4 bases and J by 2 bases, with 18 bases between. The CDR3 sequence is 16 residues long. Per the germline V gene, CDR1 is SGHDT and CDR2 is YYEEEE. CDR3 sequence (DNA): TGTGCCAGCAGCCGGGGGTATAGGGCCTTTAACACTGAAGCTTTCTTT. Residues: CASSRGYRAFNTEAFF. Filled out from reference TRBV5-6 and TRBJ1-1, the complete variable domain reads DAGVTQSPTHLIKTRGQQVTLRCSPKSGHDTVSWYQQALGQGPQFIFQYYEEEERQRGNFPDRFSGHQFPNYSSELNVNALLLGDSALYLCASSRGYRAFNTEAFFGQGTRLTVV.